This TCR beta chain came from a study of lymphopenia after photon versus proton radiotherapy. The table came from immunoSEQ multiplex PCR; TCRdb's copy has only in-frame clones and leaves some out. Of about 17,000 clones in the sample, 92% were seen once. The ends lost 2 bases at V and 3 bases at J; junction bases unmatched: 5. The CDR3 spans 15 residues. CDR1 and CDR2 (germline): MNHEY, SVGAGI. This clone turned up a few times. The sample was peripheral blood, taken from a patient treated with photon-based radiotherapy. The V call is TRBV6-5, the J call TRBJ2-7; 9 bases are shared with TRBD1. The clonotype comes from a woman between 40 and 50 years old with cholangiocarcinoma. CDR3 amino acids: CASSYRGQGYYEQYF. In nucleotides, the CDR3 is TGTGCCAGCAGTTACAGGGGACAGGGCTACTACGAGCAGTACTTC.